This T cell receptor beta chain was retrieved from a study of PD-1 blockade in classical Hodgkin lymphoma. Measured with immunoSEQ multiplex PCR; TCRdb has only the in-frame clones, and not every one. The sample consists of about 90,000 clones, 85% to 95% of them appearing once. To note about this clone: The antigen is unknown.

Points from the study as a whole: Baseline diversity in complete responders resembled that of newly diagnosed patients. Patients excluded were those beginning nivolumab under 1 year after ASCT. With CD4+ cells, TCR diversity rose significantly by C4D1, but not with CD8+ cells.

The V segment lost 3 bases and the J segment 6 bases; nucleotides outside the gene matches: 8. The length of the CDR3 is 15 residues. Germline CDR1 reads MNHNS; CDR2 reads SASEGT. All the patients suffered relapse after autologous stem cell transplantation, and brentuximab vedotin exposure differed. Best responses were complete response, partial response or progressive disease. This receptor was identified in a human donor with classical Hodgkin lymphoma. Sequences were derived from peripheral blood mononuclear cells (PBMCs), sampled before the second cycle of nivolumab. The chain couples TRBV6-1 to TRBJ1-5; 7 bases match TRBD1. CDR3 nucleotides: TGTGCCAGCAGTGATTTACAGGGGTATGGTCAGCCCCAGCATTTT. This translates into CASSDLQGYGQPQHF.